The clone carrying this TCR beta chain was detected only once. Its antigen is not identified. The sample holds other DNA sequences that translate to the same CDR3. The PCR ran on 60 Vbeta and 13 Jbeta primers. Repertoires were generated with immunoSEQ multiplex PCR, while TCRdb's copy carries only in-frame clones and drops some. The table lists over 110,000 clones, 78% of them singletons. This sample stems from a study of cytomegalovirus exposure and HLA in healthy donors. Background on the study: Early release data held some 79 million unique TCRs from HLA-typed donors.

Findings and limits, study-wide: The study labeled 150 or so TCR beta chains cytomegalovirus-associated. Confirmation was obtained in vitro that a few CMV-associated chains are specific for CMV antigens. TCR beta sequences reportedly predicted most subjects' HLA-A and HLA-B alleles accurately.

This CDR3 has 15 residues. CDR1 and CDR2 (germline): SNHLY, FYNNEI. V trimming: 4 bases; J trimming: 2 bases; junction bases outside the gene matches: 5. This receptor was taken from a woman aged 40 to 50 in good health and CMV-seropositive. The chain carries TRBV2 and TRBJ2-7; 10 positions match TRBD2. Material: PBMCs. The DNA for the CDR3 is TGTGCCAGCAGTGCTGGGACTAGCGAAACCTACGAGCAGTACTTC. The encoded protein is CASSAGTSETYEQYF.